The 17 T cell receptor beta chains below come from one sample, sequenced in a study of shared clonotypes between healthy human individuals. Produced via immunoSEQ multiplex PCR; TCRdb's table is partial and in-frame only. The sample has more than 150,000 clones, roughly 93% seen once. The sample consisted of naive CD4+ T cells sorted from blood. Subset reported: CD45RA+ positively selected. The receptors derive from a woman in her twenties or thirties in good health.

The CDR3: CASSSLTRDREAFF. Here the CDR3 DNA reads TGTGCCAGCAGCTCCCTAACCCGGGACAGAGAAGCTTTCTTT. The V and J genes are TRBV11-2 and TRBJ1-1; the match to TRBD1 covers 7 bases. The length of the CDR3 is 14 residues. V lost 4 bases, J lost 8 bases, and 10 bases stayed unmatched. CDR1 and CDR2 (germline): SGHAT, FQNNGV.

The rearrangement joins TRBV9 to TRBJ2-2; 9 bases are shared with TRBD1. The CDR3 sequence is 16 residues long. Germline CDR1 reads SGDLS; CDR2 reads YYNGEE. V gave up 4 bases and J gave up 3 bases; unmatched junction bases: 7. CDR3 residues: CASSFSWTGDTGELFF. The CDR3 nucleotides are TGTGCCAGCAGCTTCAGTTGGACAGGGGACACCGGGGAGCTGTTTTTT.

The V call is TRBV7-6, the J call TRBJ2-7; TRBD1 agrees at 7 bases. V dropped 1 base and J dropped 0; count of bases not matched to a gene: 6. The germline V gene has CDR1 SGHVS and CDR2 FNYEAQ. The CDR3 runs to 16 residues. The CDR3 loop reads CASSLGGQWSSYEQYF. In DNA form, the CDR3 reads TGTGCCAGCAGCTTAGGGGGACAGTGGAGCTCCTACGAGCAGTACTTC. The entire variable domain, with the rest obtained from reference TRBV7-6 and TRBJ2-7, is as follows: GAGVSQSPRYKVTKRGQDVALRCDPISGHVSLYWYRQALGQGPEFLTYFNYEAQQDKSGLPNDRFSAERPEGSISTLTIQRTEQRDSAMYRCASSLGGQWSSYEQYFGPGTRLTVT.

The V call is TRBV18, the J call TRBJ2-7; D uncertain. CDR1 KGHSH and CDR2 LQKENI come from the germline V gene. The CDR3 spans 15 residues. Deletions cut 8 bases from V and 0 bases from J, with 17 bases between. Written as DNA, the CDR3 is TGTGCCAGCACTATATCAGGATACAGCTCCTACGAGCAGTACTTC. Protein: CASTISGYSSYEQYF.

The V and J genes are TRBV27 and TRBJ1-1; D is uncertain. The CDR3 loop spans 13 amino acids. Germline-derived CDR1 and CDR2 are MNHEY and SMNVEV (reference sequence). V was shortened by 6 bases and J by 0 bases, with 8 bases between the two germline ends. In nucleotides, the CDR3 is TGTGCCAGCAGCCCACAGTTGAACACTGAAGCTTTCTTT. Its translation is CASSPQLNTEAFF.

The CDR3 loop is CASSLVPTGNTEAFF. CDR3 DNA sequence: TGCGCCAGCAGCTTGGTTCCCACAGGGAACACTGAAGCTTTCTTT. This chain joins TRBV5-1 and TRBJ1-1, with D perhaps TRBD1 (5 bases). The ends were cut back, 0 bases at V and 1 base at J, with 10 bases in the middle. Germline values: CDR1 SGHRS, CDR2 YFSETQ. The CDR3 extends over 15 amino acids.

The CDR3 region has the DNA TGTGCCAGCAGCTCCCTTAGAGGGACCGGGGAGCTGTTTTTT. It specifies CASSSLRGTGELFF. The chain employs TRBV4-2 and TRBJ2-2; possibly TRBD2 for D (5 bases). The CDR3 is made up of 14 amino acids. Germline V lookup: CDR1 LGHNA, CDR2 YNFKEQ. V was cut by 5 bases and J by 5 bases, with 12 bases left in between.

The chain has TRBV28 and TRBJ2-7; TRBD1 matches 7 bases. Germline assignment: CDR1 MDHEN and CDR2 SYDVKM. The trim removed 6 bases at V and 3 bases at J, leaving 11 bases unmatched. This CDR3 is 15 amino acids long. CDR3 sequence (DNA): TGTGCCAGCAGGTCCCCCGGGACAGATAACTACGAGCAGTACTTC. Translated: CASRSPGTDNYEQYF.

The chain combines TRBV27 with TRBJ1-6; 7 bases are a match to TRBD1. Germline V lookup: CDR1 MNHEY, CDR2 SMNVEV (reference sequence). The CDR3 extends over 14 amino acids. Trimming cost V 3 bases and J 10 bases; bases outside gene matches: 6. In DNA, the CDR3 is TGTGCCAGCAGTTTCCAGGGGGTTCGATCACCCCTCCACTTT. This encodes CASSFQGVRSPLHF.

The CDR3 sequence: CASSQEWGLGTEAFF. The CDR3 bases are TGTGCCAGCAGCCAGGAGTGGGGCCTTGGGACTGAAGCTTTCTTT. The chain links TRBV28 to TRBJ1-1; D may be TRBD1 (5 bases). Germline loops: CDR1 MDHEN, CDR2 SYDVKM. V dropped 6 bases and J dropped 5 bases, with 19 bases sitting between them. The CDR3 length is 15 residues.

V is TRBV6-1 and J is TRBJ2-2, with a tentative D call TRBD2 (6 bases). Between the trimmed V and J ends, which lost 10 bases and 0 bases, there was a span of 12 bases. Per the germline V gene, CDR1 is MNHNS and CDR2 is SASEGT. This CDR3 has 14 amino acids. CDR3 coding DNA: TGTGCCACCGGGAGAGGGACGAACACCGGGGAGCTGTTTTTT. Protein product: CATGRGTNTGELFF.

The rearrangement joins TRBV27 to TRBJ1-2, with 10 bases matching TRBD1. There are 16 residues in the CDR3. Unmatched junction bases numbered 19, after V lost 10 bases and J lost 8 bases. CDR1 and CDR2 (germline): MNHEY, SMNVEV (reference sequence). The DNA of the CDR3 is TGTGCCAACGAGACCGGGACAGGGGTGTGTTCGGCGGGCTACACCTTC. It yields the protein CANETGTGVCSAGYTF.

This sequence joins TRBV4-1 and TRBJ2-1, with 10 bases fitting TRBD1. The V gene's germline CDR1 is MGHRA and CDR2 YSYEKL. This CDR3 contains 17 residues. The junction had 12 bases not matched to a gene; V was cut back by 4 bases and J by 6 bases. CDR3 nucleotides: TGCGCCAGCAGCCGGGCCGGTAGGGACAGGGGATTCAATGAGCAGTTCTTC. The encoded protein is CASSRAGRDRGFNEQFF.

The CDR3 nucleotides are TGCGCCAGCAGCTTGGATCAGCGGGAGGATGAGCAGTTCTTC. Translation: CASSLDQREDEQFF. This chain uses TRBV5-1 with TRBJ2-1; 9 bases agree with TRBD2. Germline CDR1 SGHRS, CDR2 YFSETQ. The J segment lost 8 bases and the V segment lost 0 bases, leaving 3 bases of the junction unmatched. CDR3 length equals 14 residues.

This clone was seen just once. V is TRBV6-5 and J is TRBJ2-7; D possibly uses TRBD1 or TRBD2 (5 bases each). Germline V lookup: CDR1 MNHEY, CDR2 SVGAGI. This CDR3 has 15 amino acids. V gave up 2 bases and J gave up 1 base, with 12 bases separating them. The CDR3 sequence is CASSYRDRISYEQYF. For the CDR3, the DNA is TGTGCCAGCAGTTACCGGGACCGAATATCCTACGAGCAGTACTTC.

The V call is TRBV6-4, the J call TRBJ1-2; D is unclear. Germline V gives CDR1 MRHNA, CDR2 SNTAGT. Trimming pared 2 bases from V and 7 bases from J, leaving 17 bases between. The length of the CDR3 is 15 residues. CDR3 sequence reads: CASSDRLASLGGYTF. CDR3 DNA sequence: TGTGCCAGCAGTGACAGGCTTGCTAGTCTGGGTGGCTACACCTTC.

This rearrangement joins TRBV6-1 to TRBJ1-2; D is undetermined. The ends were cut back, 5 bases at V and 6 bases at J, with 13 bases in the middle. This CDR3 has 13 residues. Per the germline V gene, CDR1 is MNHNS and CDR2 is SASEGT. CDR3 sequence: CASSKFQRDGYTF. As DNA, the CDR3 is TGTGCCAGCAGTAAATTCCAGAGGGATGGCTACACCTTC.